Listed here are 25 T cell receptor beta chains from one sample, sequenced in a study of blood T cell repertoires in COVID-19. The repertoire was sequenced with immunoSEQ multiplex PCR; TCRdb's copy has only in-frame clones and lacks some. The sample yields 200,000 to 250,000 clones, roughly 76% seen once. Sequencing input: peripheral blood. Source of these receptors: a woman aged 80 or over with COVID-19, enrolled during active disease.

The chain is built from TRBV15 and TRBJ1-1; the D gene is possibly TRBD1 (6 bases). Looked up from germline, CDR1 is LNHNV and CDR2 is YYDKDF (reference sequence). The V gene lost 1 base and the J gene lost 11 bases, with 14 bases spanning the gap. This CDR3 spans 13 amino acids. The CDR3 bases are TGTGCCACCAGCAGAGTGAGAACAGGGTGGGCTTTCTTT. This gives the protein CATSRVRTGWAFF. The variable domain in full, with the rest retrieved from reference TRBV15 and TRBJ1-1, is DAMVIQNPRYQVTQFGKPVTLSCSQTLNHNVMYWYQQKSSQAPKLLFHYYDKDFNNEADTPDNFQSRRPNTSFCFLDIRSPGLGDTAMYLCATSRVRTGWAFFGQGTRLTVV.

The chain has TRBV12-3 or TRBV12-4 and TRBJ2-4, with D perhaps TRBD2 (6 bases). V gave up 7 bases and J gave up 15 bases, with 19 bases separating them. The CDR3 is made up of 12 amino acids. In DNA form, the CDR3 reads TGTGCCAGCACCGCGGTTAGCGGCATCAGGTACTTC. It is translated as CASTAVSGIRYF.

V gene TRBV7-9 combines with J gene TRBJ1-4; possibly TRBD1 for D (5 bases). Germline loops: CDR1 SEHNR, CDR2 FQNEAQ (reference sequence). Trimming took off 6 bases at V and 0 bases at J, with 11 bases between the two ends. The CDR3 contains 15 residues. The DNA for the CDR3 is TGTGCCAGCAGTAAAGACAGCGCAACTAATGAAAAACTGTTTTTT. Its translation is CASSKDSATNEKLFF.

This clone has just one count. The chain carries TRBV5-1 and TRBJ1-4; no clear D. The CDR3 covers 16 residues. Germline CDR1 SGHRS, CDR2 YFSETQ. V was trimmed by 0 bases and J by 2 bases, leaving 11 bases between them. The CDR3 coding sequence is TGCGCCAGCAGCTTGGGGGCGTTGGCGACTAATGAAAAACTGTTTTTT. Translated: CASSLGALATNEKLFF.

For this clone: This sample also contains other DNA sequences that code for the same CDR3. V is TRBV3-1 (or the pseudogene TRBV3-2) and J is TRBJ1-1; D is uncertain. Germline values: CDR1 LGHDT, CDR2 YNNKEL (reference sequence). The CDR3 totals 11 residues. V shed 2 bases and J shed 7 bases, with 5 bases lying between them. CDR3: CASSQRGEAFF. CDR3 nucleotides: TGTGCCAGCAGCCAACGAGGTGAAGCTTTCTTT.

V is TRBV7-2 and J is TRBJ2-3, with a possible D match to TRBD2 (5 bases). CDR1 and CDR2 (germline): SGHTA, FQGNSA. The CDR3 has 13 amino acids. The ends were cut back, 8 bases at V and 4 bases at J, with 13 bases in the middle. CDR3 bases: TGTGCCAGCTCCTTCCGGAGGTCAGATACGCAGTATTTT. This codes for CASSFRRSDTQYF.

V is TRBV5-6 and J is TRBJ1-1; TRBD1 agrees at 11 bases. The V gene's germline CDR1 is SGHDT and CDR2 YYEEEE. CDR3 length equals 12 residues. V was clipped by 3 bases and J by 10 bases; unmatched bases: 2. CDR3 in DNA: TGTGCCAGCAGCTGGGGACAGGGGGGAGCTTTCTTT. Amino acids: CASSWGQGGAFF. Looking up the rest from reference TRBV5-6 and TRBJ1-1 gives the full variable domain: DAGVTQSPTHLIKTRGQQVTLRCSPKSGHDTVSWYQQALGQGPQFIFQYYEEEERQRGNFPDRFSGHQFPNYSSELNVNALLLGDSALYLCASSWGQGGAFFGQGTRLTVV.

The chain combines TRBV5-4 with TRBJ2-7; D is ambiguous. The ends were cut back, 4 bases at V and 3 bases at J, with 17 bases in the middle. The germline CDR1 and CDR2 sequences are SGHNT and YYREEE (reference sequence). CDR3 size: 15 residues. The CDR3 loop is CASSASVGSFYEQYF. In DNA form, the CDR3 reads TGTGCCAGCAGCGCCAGCGTTGGGTCCTTCTACGAGCAGTACTTC.

This clone was counted once. This chain links TRBV6-2 or TRBV6-3 with TRBJ1-5; D unclear. The CDR3 has 16 amino acids. The V gene lost 2 bases and the J gene lost 2 bases, with 13 bases spanning the gap. Germline CDR1 MNHEY, CDR2 SVGEGT. CDR3 protein: CASSYARTKGNQPQHF. CDR3 nucleotide sequence: TGTGCCAGCAGTTACGCCAGGACTAAGGGCAATCAGCCCCAGCATTTT.

CDR3 amino acids: CASSQQVYYGYTF. The CDR3 DNA is TGTGCCAGCTCACAACAGGTCTACTATGGCTACACCTTC. The rearrangement joins TRBV18 to TRBJ1-2, with TRBD1 as a possible D gene (5 bases). The germline V gene has CDR1 KGHSH and CDR2 LQKENI. CDR3 size: 13 residues. Trimming pared 4 bases from V and 3 bases from J, leaving 9 bases between.

The gene calls are TRBV6-5 and TRBJ2-1; 13 positions agree with TRBD2. The junction had 7 bases not matched to a gene; V was cut back by 7 bases and J by 10 bases. CDR3 length equals 14 residues. Germline V gene sequence: CDR1 MNHEY, CDR2 SVGAGI. The CDR3 DNA is TGTGCCAGCAAGTTGGGACTAGCGGGACAGGAGCAGTTCTTC. Translating gives CASKLGLAGQEQFF.

The chain links TRBV7-2 to TRBJ2-3; TRBD2 might be the D (7 bases). Germline V lookup: CDR1 SGHTA, CDR2 FQGNSA. V lost 0 bases and J lost 3, with 13 bases in between. The CDR3 runs 16 residues. The DNA of the CDR3 is TGTGCCAGCAGCTTAGCGGGGGCTAGCGGTACAGATACGCAGTATTTT. It encodes CASSLAGASGTDTQYF.

The chain couples TRBV9 to TRBJ1-4; 9 bases align to TRBD1. The CDR3 spans 15 residues. CDR1 and CDR2 from the germline V gene are SGDLS and YYNGEE. V shed 4 bases and J 7 bases; nucleotides not matched to a gene: 8. The CDR3 nucleotides read TGTGCCAGCAGCATAAGACAGGGGGAGGGTGAAAAACTGTTTTTT. Its protein product is CASSIRQGEGEKLFF.

The gene calls are TRBV7-2 and TRBJ2-7, with TRBD2 matching 9 bases. In germline, CDR1 is SGHTA, CDR2 FQGNSA. CDR3 length: 14 amino acids. V was pared by 4 bases and J by 8 bases, with 9 bases of the junction left unmatched. As DNA, the CDR3 is TGTGCCAGCAGCTCGACCCCTCTAGCGGGGAAGCAGTACTTC. This translates into CASSSTPLAGKQYF. Full variable domain (missing parts from reference TRBV7-2 and TRBJ2-7): GAGVSQSPSNKVTEKGKDVELRCDPISGHTALYWYRQSLGQGLEFLIYFQGNSAPDKSGLPSDRFSAERTGGSVSTLTIQRTQQEDSAVYLCASSSTPLAGKQYFGPGTRLTVT.

The rearrangement joins TRBV15 to TRBJ1-2; 10 nucleotides line up with TRBD1. There are 18 residues in the CDR3. V gave up 0 bases and J gave up 1 base; unmatched junction bases: 8. CDR1 is LNHNV and CDR2 is YYDKDF in the germline V gene (reference sequence). The CDR3 here is CATSRDGQGVVDNYGYTF. The CDR3 nucleotides are TGTGCCACCAGCAGAGACGGACAGGGGGTAGTGGATAACTATGGCTACACCTTC.

DNA for the CDR3: TGTGCCAGCAGCTTTACAGCTAACACCGGGGAGCTGTTTTTT. Translating gives CASSFTANTGELFF. The chain has TRBV11-2 and TRBJ2-2; D unclear. CDR1 and CDR2 (germline): SGHAT, FQNNGV. The CDR3 contains 14 residues. Trimming removed 3 bases from V and 2 bases from J, with 7 bases in between.

The chain couples TRBV5-1 to TRBJ2-6, with D maybe TRBD2 (5 bases). The CDR3 consists of 12 residues. CDR1 SGHRS and CDR2 YFSETQ come from the germline V gene. Trimming took 6 bases from V and 8 from J, leaving 9 bases between them. Here the CDR3 DNA reads TGCGCCAGCACCCTCGGGACCAACGTCCTGACTTTC. Protein sequence: CASTLGTNVLTF.

The chain is built from TRBV5-4 and TRBJ1-1, with 7 bases identical to TRBD1. CDR1 is SGHNT and CDR2 is YYREEE in the germline V gene (reference sequence). V gave up 0 bases and J gave up 5 bases; unmatched junction bases: 4. The CDR3 has 14 amino acids. The CDR3 nucleotides read TGTGCCAGCAGCTTGGAAAGGGGGCGAACTGAAGCTTTCTTT. This encodes CASSLERGRTEAFF.

J is TRBJ2-1 and V is TRBV28; D gene uncertain. V lost 6 bases to trimming and J lost 7 bases, with 7 bases between them. Germline V CDR1 and CDR2: MDHEN, SYDVKM. This CDR3 contains 11 residues. The CDR3 loop reads CASSPRNEQFF. The CDR3 nucleotides are TGTGCCAGCAGCCCCAGGAATGAGCAGTTCTTC.

This clone was seen more than once but under ten times. The CDR3 DNA reads TGTGCCTCCACTCCCAGGGGGAGGTCCTACAATGAGCAGTTCTTC. Its protein product is CASTPRGRSYNEQFF. V is TRBV30 and J is TRBJ2-1; D possibly corresponds to TRBD1 (7 bases). V dropped 7 bases and J dropped 1 base, with 17 bases sitting between them. The CDR3 sequence is 15 residues long. CDR1 GTSNPN and CDR2 SVGIG come from the germline V gene (reference sequence).

This clone appeared once. This rearrangement joins TRBV7-3 to TRBJ2-3, with TRBD2 identical over 11 bases. The germline CDR1 and CDR2 sequences are SGHTA and FQGTGA. The CDR3 totals 16 residues. V trimming: 2 bases; J trimming: 4 bases; junction bases outside the gene matches: 5. As DNA, the CDR3 is TGTGCCAGCAGCTTAGCACTAGCGGGAGTTGCAGATACGCAGTATTTT. Translating it yields CASSLALAGVADTQYF.

The chain employs TRBV5-4 and TRBJ2-1; 12 nucleotides match TRBD2. The CDR3 is 14 amino acids. V gave up 4 bases and J gave up 6 bases; unmatched junction bases: 2. Per germline, CDR1 SGHNT and CDR2 YYREEE (reference sequence). The CDR3 sequence: CASSPGLAGNEQFF. CDR3 DNA sequence: TGTGCCAGCAGCCCGGGACTAGCGGGCAATGAGCAGTTCTTC.

This chain uses TRBV21-1 with TRBJ2-4; the table gives TRBD1 as D, unverified against the DNA. TRBV21-1 is given as a pseudogene. The CDR3 extends over 19 amino acids. Written as DNA, the CDR3 is TGTGCCAGCAGCGGCGAGGGGACAGGGGATAGACTAACCAAAAACATTCAGTACTTC. This sequence encodes CASSGEGTGDRLTKNIQYF.

The gene calls are TRBV4-1 and TRBJ1-2; D gene unclear. Per germline, CDR1 MGHRA and CDR2 YSYEKL. This CDR3 spans 15 amino acids. V was trimmed by 0 bases and J by 2 bases, leaving 10 bases between them. As DNA, the CDR3 is TGCGCCAGCAGCCAAGAAGAGGGTTTAAACTATGGCTACACCTTC. Amino acid sequence: CASSQEEGLNYGYTF.

The chain recombines TRBV30 with TRBJ2-1; maybe TRBD2 (5 bases). The CDR3 has 11 amino acids. V shed 4 bases and J shed 7 bases, with 8 bases lying between them. The V gene's germline CDR1 is GTSNPN and CDR2 SVGIG (reference sequence). CDR3 nucleotide sequence: TGTGCCTGGACTAGCAGGAATGAGCAGTTCTTC. This sequence encodes CAWTSRNEQFF.